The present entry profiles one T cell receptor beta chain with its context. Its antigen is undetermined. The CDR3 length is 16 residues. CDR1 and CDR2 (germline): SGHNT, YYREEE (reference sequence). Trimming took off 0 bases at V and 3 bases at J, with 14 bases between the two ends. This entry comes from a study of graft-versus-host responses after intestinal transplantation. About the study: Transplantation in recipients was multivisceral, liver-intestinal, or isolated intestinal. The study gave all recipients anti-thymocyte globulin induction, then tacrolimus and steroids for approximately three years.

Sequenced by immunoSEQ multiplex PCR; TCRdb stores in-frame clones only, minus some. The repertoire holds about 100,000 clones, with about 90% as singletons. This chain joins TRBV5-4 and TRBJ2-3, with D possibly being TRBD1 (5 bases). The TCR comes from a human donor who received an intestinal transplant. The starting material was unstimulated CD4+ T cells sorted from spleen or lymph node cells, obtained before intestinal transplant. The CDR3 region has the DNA TGTGCCAGCAGCTTGGCCGGGCGGAAGGGGACAGATACGCAGTATTTT. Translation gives CASSLAGRKGTDTQYF. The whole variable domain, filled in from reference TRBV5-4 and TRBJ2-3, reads ETGVTQSPTHLIKTRGQQVTLRCSSQSGHNTVSWYQQALGQGPQFIFQYYREEENGRGNFPPRFSGLQFPNYSSELNVNALELDDSALYLCASSLAGRKGTDTQYFGPGTRLTVL.